The sample holds one count of the clone carrying this TCR beta chain. Its antigen remains unknown. Measured with immunoSEQ multiplex PCR; TCRdb has only the in-frame clones, and not every one. The top ten hold approximately 14% of the sample, which has about 29,000 clones, roughly 57% seen once. The CDR3 loop spans 15 amino acids. Looked up from germline, CDR1 is MNHNS and CDR2 is SASEGT. V lost 9 bases, J lost 2 bases, and 12 bases stayed unmatched. These data are taken from a study of cytotoxic CD8 clonotypes in ibrutinib-treated CLL. The study's findings and limits: Having risen at ibrutinib response, clonality had fallen back toward baseline by progression. Public clonotypes (which were uncommon) either contracted or remained stable on treatment.

This sequence joins TRBV6-1 and TRBJ2-5; 7 positions agree with TRBD2. The sample in question was PBMCs, obtained before ibrutinib treatment. This clonotype was obtained from a human donor with chronic lymphocytic leukemia. CDR3 loop: CASKEAGRAQETQYF. The CDR3 nucleotides are TGTGCCAGTAAGGAGGCAGGGAGGGCACAAGAGACCCAGTACTTC.